This TCR beta chain was profiled in a study of cytomegalovirus exposure and HLA in healthy donors. Study-level results: The authors confirmed in vitro that three CMV-associated chains were specific for CMV antigens.

Unmatched junction bases numbered 1, after V lost 3 bases and J lost 3 bases. Germline V lookup: CDR1 SGDLS, CDR2 YYNGEE. The CDR3 sequence is 14 residues long. A note on this clone: Its target is not known.

Clones were sequenced by immunoSEQ multiplex PCR, and TCRdb holds only the in-frame ones, with some missing. The sample contains 100,000 to 150,000 clones, roughly 88% of which appear only once. This sequence was found in a man in his late teens or twenties in good health and CMV-seronegative. The genes are TRBV9 and TRBJ1-3, with TRBD1 identical over 9 bases. Source material: PBMCs. For the CDR3, the DNA is TGTGCCAGCAGCGGGACAGGGGTTGGAAACACCATATATTTT. Translated: CASSGTGVGNTIYF.